Listed here is a single T cell receptor (beta chain). This specimen comes from a study of T cell changes during pregnancy in multiple sclerosis. Germline lookup yields CDR1 SGHTA and CDR2 FQGNSA. V shed 4 bases, J shed 2 bases, and the junction held 14 bases outside the gene matches. This CDR3 has 19 residues. This table comes from immunoSEQ multiplex PCR, and its TCRdb copy is limited to in-frame clones, with some not included. The sample shows around 80,000 clones, nearly 95% of them seen only once. The TCR originated in a female donor with multiple sclerosis, enrolled in a pregnancy study. V gene TRBV7-2 combines with J gene TRBJ2-6, with 7 nucleotides matching TRBD2. The sequencing used peripheral blood, collected in the second trimester of pregnancy. In nucleotides, the CDR3 is TGTGCCAGCAGCTCGCCGTCGGACGGGGGGAATCCTGGGGCCAACGTCCTGACTTTC. Translating it yields CASSSPSDGGNPGANVLTF.